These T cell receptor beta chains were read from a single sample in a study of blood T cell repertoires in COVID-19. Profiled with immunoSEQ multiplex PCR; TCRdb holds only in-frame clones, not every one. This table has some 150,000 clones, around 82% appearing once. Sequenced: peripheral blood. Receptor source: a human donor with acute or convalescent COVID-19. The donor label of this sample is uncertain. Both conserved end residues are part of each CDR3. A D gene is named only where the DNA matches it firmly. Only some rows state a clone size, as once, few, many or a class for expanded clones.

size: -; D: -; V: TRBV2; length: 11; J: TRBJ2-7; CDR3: CASRETYEQYF; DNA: TGTGCCAGCCGCGAGACCTACGAGCAGTACTTC
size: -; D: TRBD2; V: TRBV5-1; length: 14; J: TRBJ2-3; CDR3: CASSRGGATDTQYF; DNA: TGCGCCAGCAGCCGCGGGGGGGCGACAGATACGCAGTATTTT
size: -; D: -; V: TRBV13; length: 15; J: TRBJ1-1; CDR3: CASSPTGKKQTEAFF; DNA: TGTGCCAGCAGCCCCACAGGAAAAAAGCAAACTGAAGCTTTCTTT
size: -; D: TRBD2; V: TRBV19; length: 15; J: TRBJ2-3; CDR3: CASSLAGGPPDTQYF; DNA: TGTGCCAGTAGCCTAGCGGGGGGGCCCCCAGATACGCAGTATTTT
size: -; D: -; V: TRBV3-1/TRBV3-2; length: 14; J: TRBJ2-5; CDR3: CASTPAGRDETQYF; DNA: TGTGCCAGCACCCCAGCTGGGCGTGATGAGACCCAGTACTTC
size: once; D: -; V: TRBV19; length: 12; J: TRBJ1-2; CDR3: CASSRGQGGYTF; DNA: TGTGCCAGTAGTCGAGGGCAGGGGGGCTACACCTTC
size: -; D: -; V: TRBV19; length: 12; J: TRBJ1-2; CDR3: CASSMGDYGYTF; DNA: TGTGCCAGTAGTATGGGCGACTATGGCTACACCTTC
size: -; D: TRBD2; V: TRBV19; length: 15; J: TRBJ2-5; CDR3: CASRVGLADQETQYF; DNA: TGTGCCAGTAGAGTGGGTCTAGCGGACCAAGAGACCCAGTACTTC
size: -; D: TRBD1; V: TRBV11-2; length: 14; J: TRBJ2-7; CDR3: CASSRGQVRIEQYF; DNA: TGTGCCAGCAGCCGCGGACAGGTTAGGATCGAGCAGTACTTC
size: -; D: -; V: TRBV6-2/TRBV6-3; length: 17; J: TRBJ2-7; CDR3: CASSRPTRDLSRYEQYF; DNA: TGTGCCAGCAGCAGGCCTACTAGGGATCTAAGTCGTTACGAGCAGTACTTC
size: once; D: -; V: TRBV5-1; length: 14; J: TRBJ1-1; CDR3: CASSLGEVVAEAFF; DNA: TGCGCCAGCAGCCTGGGGGAGGTGGTAGCTGAAGCTTTCTTT
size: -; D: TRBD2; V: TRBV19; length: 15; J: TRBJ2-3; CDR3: CASSSEAGGPNTQYF; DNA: TGTGCCAGTAGTTCTGAAGCGGGGGGGCCGAATACGCAGTATTTT
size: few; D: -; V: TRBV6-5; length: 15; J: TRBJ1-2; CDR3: CASSYSTRAGDGYTF; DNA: TGTGCCAGCAGTTACTCAACAAGGGCAGGGGATGGCTACACCTTC
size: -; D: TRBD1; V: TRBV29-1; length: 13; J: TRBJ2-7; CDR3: CSVEKQGSHEQYF; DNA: TGCAGCGTTGAAAAACAGGGGAGCCACGAGCAGTACTTC
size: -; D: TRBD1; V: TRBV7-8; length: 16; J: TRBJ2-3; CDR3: CASSLGTGAGTDTQYF; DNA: TGTGCCAGCAGCTTAGGGACAGGAGCTGGCACAGATACGCAGTATTTT
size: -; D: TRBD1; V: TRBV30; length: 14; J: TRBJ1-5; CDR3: CAWASTGGNQPQHF; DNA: TGTGCCTGGGCAAGTACAGGGGGCAATCAGCCCCAGCATTTT
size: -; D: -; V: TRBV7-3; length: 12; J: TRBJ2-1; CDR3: CASSFGGDEQFF; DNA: TGTGCCAGCAGCTTTGGCGGGGATGAGCAGTTCTTC
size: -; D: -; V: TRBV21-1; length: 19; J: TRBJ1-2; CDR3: CASSKAQSIHRRDDYGYTF; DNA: TGTGCCAGCAGCAAAGCTCAGAGTATTCACAGGAGGGACGACTATGGCTACACCTTC
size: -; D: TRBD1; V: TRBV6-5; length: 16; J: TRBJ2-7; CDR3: CASSYIRTGGATQQYF; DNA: TGTGCCAGCAGTTATATCCGGACAGGGGGCGCAACCCAGCAGTACTTC
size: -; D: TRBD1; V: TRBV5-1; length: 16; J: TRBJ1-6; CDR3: CASSPGDSLRNSPLHF; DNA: TGCGCCAGCAGCCCGGGGGACAGTCTACGGAATTCACCCCTCCACTTT
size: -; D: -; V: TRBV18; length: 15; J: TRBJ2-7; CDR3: CASSPDSPGSYEQYF; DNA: TGTGCCAGCTCACCGGACAGTCCCGGATCCTACGAGCAGTACTTC
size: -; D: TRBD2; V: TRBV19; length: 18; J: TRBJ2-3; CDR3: CASTSLWGGRTSTDTQYF; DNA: TGTGCCAGTACCTCTTTGTGGGGCGGGAGAACTAGCACAGATACGCAGTATTTT
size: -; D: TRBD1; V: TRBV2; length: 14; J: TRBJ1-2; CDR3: CASRATGAEGGYTF; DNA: TGTGCCAGCAGGGCGACAGGGGCAGAAGGGGGCTACACCTTC
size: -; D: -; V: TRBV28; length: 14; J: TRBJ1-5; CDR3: CATSRQFSNQPQHF; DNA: TGTGCCACCTCCCGACAGTTTAGCAATCAGCCCCAGCATTTT
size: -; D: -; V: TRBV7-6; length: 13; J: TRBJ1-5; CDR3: CASSLSRNQPQHF; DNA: TGTGCCAGCAGCTTATCCAGGAATCAGCCCCAGCATTTT
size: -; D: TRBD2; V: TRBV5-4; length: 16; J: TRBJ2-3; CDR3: CASSLLAGVVTDTQYF; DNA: TGTGCCAGCAGCTTATTAGCGGGAGTAGTAACAGATACGCAGTATTTT
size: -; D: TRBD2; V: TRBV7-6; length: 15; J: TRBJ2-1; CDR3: CASSLATSGDNEQFF; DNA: TGTGCCAGCAGCTTAGCAACTAGCGGGGACAATGAGCAGTTCTTC
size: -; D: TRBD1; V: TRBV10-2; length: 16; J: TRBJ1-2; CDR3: CASSPDRDSSGYGYTF; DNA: TGCGCCAGCTCACCGGACAGGGATTCCTCGGGCTATGGCTACACCTTC
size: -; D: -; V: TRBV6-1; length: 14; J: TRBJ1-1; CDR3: CASSTEGVNTEAFF; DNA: TGTGCCAGCAGCACCGAGGGGGTGAACACTGAAGCTTTCTTT
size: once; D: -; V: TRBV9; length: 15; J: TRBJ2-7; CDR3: CASSFTAGSEGEQYF; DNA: TGTGCCAGCAGCTTTACCGCGGGCAGCGAGGGCGAGCAGTACTTC
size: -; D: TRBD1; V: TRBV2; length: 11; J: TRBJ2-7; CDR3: CASNQGDEQYF; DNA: TGTGCCAGCAACCAGGGGGACGAGCAGTACTTC